Here is one T cell receptor beta chain with its context. Libraries were prepared by immunoSEQ multiplex PCR; TCRdb keeps only in-frame clonotypes and omits some of them. The sample has approximately 290,000 clones; 84% are singletons. These data come from a study of blood T cell repertoires in COVID-19. From germline, CDR1 is GTSNPN and CDR2 SVGIG (reference sequence). CDR3 size: 13 residues. Trimming left V 2 bases short and J 6 bases short, with 11 bases between. The chain carries TRBV30 and TRBJ1-5, with a tentative D call TRBD1 (5 bases). The TCR originated in a person between 65 and 80 years old with COVID-19, enrolled during active disease. The sample consisted of peripheral blood. The CDR3 DNA reads TGTGCCTGGAGTATGGGGGGATCTCAGCCCCAGCATTTT. Protein product: CAWSMGGSQPQHF.